A selection of T cell receptor beta chains follows, all from one sample in a study of blood T cell repertoires in COVID-19. The table came from immunoSEQ multiplex PCR; TCRdb's copy has only in-frame clones and leaves some out. Altogether a few hundred thousand clones are present, roughly 84% being singletons, with the ten largest covering about 3.5%. Sequencing was performed on PBMCs or T cells enriched from blood (not recorded which). The receptors derive from a man over 45 who had recovered from COVID-19. CDR3s include the opening cysteine and the closing phenylalanine or tryptophan. D genes are given only for firm matches. Where a row states a size, it is once, few, many or the class of an expanded clone; other rows omit it.

>few|TRBV5-6|TRBJ1-1|-
TGTGCCAGCACCAAAAGGGTCCTCGGGGCTGAAGCTTTCTTT
CASTKRVLGAEAFF
>few|TRBV7-2|TRBJ1-2|TRBD1
TGTGCCAGCAGCTTAGGGACGGACAGGGCCCTCGACTATGGCTACACCTTC
CASSLGTDRALDYGYTF
>-|TRBV18|TRBJ2-7|TRBD1
TGTGCCAGCTCTCTAGACAGGGACTACGAGCAGTACTTC
CASSLDRDYEQYF
>-|TRBV11-2|TRBJ2-1|-
TGTGCCAGCAGCTTAGACAGATACAATGAGCAGTTCTTC
CASSLDRYNEQFF
>-|TRBV3-1/TRBV3-2|TRBJ1-2|-
TGTGCCAGCAGCCCCCGTGGCCTAGAAGGTGGCTACACCTTC
CASSPRGLEGGYTF
>once|TRBV19|TRBJ2-7|-
TGTGCCAGTAGTATCTCGGGCCAACTCGGGGACGAGCAGTACTTC
CASSISGQLGDEQYF
>-|TRBV18|TRBJ2-1|TRBD2
TGTGCCAGCTCAGACCTCGGGGGGAGGAATGAGCAGTTCTTC
CASSDLGGRNEQFF
>-|TRBV5-1|TRBJ1-1|TRBD1
TGCGCCAGCAGCTTGGGGGACAGGGTGGTATCGAACACTGAAGCTTTCTTT
CASSLGDRVVSNTEAFF
>-|TRBV2|TRBJ2-1|-
TGTGCCAGCAGTGGGAAGGCGGTTGGGTTCTTC
CASSGKAVGFF
>-|TRBV24-1|TRBJ2-2|TRBD1
TGTGCCACCAGTGATCTACCCCCCGGGACAGGGGACACCGGGGAGCTGTTTTTT
CATSDLPPGTGDTGELFF